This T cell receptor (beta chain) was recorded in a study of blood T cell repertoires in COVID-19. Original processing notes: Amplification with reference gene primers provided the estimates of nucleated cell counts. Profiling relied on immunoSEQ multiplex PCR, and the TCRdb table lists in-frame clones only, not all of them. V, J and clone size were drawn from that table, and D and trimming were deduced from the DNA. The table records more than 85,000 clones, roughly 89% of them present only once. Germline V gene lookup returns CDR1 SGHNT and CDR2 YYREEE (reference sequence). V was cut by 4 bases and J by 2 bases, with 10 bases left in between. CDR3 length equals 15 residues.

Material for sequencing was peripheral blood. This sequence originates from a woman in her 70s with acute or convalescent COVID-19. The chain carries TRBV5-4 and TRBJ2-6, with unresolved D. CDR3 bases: TGTGCCAGCAGCAAAGAACTGGCTGGGGCCAACGTCCTGACTTTC. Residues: CASSKELAGANVLTF.